This TCR beta chain derives from a study of T cells after yellow fever vaccination. Points from the study as a whole: Boosting was followed by the reappearance of most primary-vaccination clones (approximately 95% CD4, 85% to 90% CD8). The secondary response showed a weaker magnitude and a faster peak, day 5 versus 15.

This clonotype appeared a few times. Antigen specificity is unknown. From germline, CDR1 is SGHKS and CDR2 YYEKEE (reference sequence). V trimming: 7 bases; J trimming: 4 bases; junction bases outside the gene matches: 8. This CDR3 region has 13 residues. UMIs were added to TCR cDNA along with a universal primer site when it was made by 5'RACE template switching. TCRdb recomputed calls from the 5' RACE reads with MiXCR, one row per CDR3 protein. The sample lists hundreds of thousands of distinct CDR3 sequences, more than 8.5% seen once, with more than 15% in the top ten. The chain has TRBV5-5 and TRBJ2-7, with 7 nucleotides matching TRBD2. Source: PBMCs, taken on the day of the first yellow fever vaccination. The receptor was derived from a young man who received the YFV17D yellow fever vaccine. CDR3 DNA sequence: TGTGCCAGCTCGGGGGGTTTTGGGTACGAGCAGTACTTC. This sequence encodes CASSGGFGYEQYF. The variable domain in full, with the rest retrieved from reference TRBV5-5 and TRBJ2-7, is DAGVTQSPTHLIKTRGQQVTLRCSPISGHKSVSWYQQVLGQGPQFIFQYYEKEERGRGNFPDRFSARQFPNYSSELNVNALLLGDSALYLCASSGGFGYEQYFGPGTRLTVT.